Each of the 8 T cell receptor beta chains below was sequenced from the same sample in a study of identical twins. TCRdb re-called the 5' RACE reads with MiXCR, one entry per CDR3 protein. The sample has some 730,000 distinct CDR3 sequences; roughly 18% are singletons. This sample also belongs to another study, concerning T cells expressing NK-cell markers.

Sequencing was done on a sample of PBMCs. Receptor source: a young woman in good health.

This clonotype was picked up a small number of times. V is TRBV7-2 and J is TRBJ2-7, with D perhaps TRBD2 (7 bases). The germline gives CDR1 SGHTA, CDR2 FQGNSA. The CDR3 covers 15 residues. V was pared by 5 bases and J by 4 bases, with 18 bases between. CDR3 protein: CASSPQGGDLYEQYF. For the CDR3, the DNA is TGTGCCAGCAGCCCCCAAGGGGGGGATTTGTACGAGCAGTACTTC.

This clonotype has a count of ten or more. CDR3 coding DNA: TGCAGTGCTAGAGACGTTTTTATAGCGGGGGGTCAAGAGACCCAGTACTTC. Amino acid sequence: CSARDVFIAGGQETQYF. The rearrangement uses TRBV20-1 and TRBJ2-5; 10 bases map to TRBD2. The CDR3 has 17 residues. Germline CDR1 DFQATT, CDR2 SNEGSKA (reference sequence). V was pared by 0 bases and J by 2 bases, with 9 bases of the junction left unmatched.

The chain couples TRBV29-1 to TRBJ1-2, with unresolved D. V lost 5 bases and J lost 5, with 15 bases in between. The CDR3 is made up of 13 amino acids. Per the germline V gene, CDR1 is SQVTM and CDR2 is ANQGSEA. The CDR3: CSVSHIGGYGYTF. In DNA, the CDR3 is TGCAGCGTTTCCCACATCGGAGGATATGGCTACACCTTC.

In its sample, this clonotype was seen a few times. V and J are TRBV27 and TRBJ2-7; weak D call: TRBD2 (6 bases). V dropped 5 bases and J dropped 2 bases, with 13 bases sitting between them. The CDR3 is 14 residues long. Per the germline V gene, CDR1 is MNHEY and CDR2 is SMNVEV (reference sequence). The CDR3: CASSARGFPYEQYF. For the CDR3, the DNA is TGTGCCAGCAGTGCCCGGGGGTTCCCCTACGAGCAGTACTTC.

This clonotype was picked up a small number of times. The rearrangement uses TRBV7-9 and TRBJ1-2, with D perhaps TRBD1 (6 bases). V lost 1 base, J lost 4 bases, and 13 bases lay in between. The CDR3 sequence is 15 residues long. Germline-derived CDR1 and CDR2 are SEHNR and FQNEAQ (reference sequence). The CDR3: CASSLEGGLLYGYTF. CDR3 in DNA: TGTGCCAGCAGCTTAGAGGGGGGTCTTCTCTATGGCTACACCTTC. The complete variable domain, with remaining parts taken from reference TRBV7-9 and TRBJ1-2, reads DTGVSQNPRHKITKRGQNVTFRCDPISEHNRLYWYRQTLGQGPEFLTYFQNEAQLEKSRLLSDRFSAERPKGSFSTLEIQRTEQGDSAMYLCASSLEGGLLYGYTFGSGTRLTVV.

This clonotype was detected many times. CDR3 sequence: CASSPAGTSAYEQYF. The CDR3 bases are TGTGCCAGCAGCCCTGCCGGGACTAGTGCCTACGAGCAGTACTTC. The chain joins TRBV9 to TRBJ2-7; 8 bases line up with TRBD2. CDR3 size: 15 residues. V gave up 4 bases and J gave up 2 bases; unmatched junction bases: 8. CDR1 is SGDLS and CDR2 is YYNGEE in the germline V gene. Looking up the rest from reference TRBV9 and TRBJ2-7 gives the full variable domain: DSGVTQTPKHLITATGQRVTLRCSPRSGDLSVYWYQQSLDQGLQFLIQYYNGEERAKGNILERFSAQQFPDLHSELNLSSLELGDSALYFCASSPAGTSAYEQYFGPGTRLTVT.

The CDR3 DNA follows: TGCAGCGTTGGAGGGGCTCGTGGCTACACCTTC. Translating it yields CSVGGARGYTF. V gene TRBV29-1 combines with J gene TRBJ1-2; possibly TRBD1 for D (5 bases). V lost 4 bases, J lost 7 bases, and 10 bases lay in between. CDR3 size: 11 residues. Germline CDR1 is SQVTM and CDR2 is ANQGSEA.

There are a few counts of this clonotype. This chain's CDR3 is CSARGDIIGKLFF. CDR3 bases: TGCAGTGCTAGAGGGGACATTATCGGAAAACTGTTTTTT. This sequence joins TRBV20-1 and TRBJ1-4, with D possibly being TRBD1 (6 bases). Germline CDR1 is DFQATT and CDR2 is SNEGSKA (reference sequence). The CDR3 is 13 amino acids. The germline V and J ends were trimmed by 1 base and 10 bases, with 13 bases remaining between them.